The 26 T cell receptor beta chains presented below share a single source sample, sequenced in a study of blood T cell repertoires in COVID-19. Repertoires were generated with immunoSEQ multiplex PCR, while TCRdb's copy carries only in-frame clones and drops some. Here the sample spans 130,000 or so clones, roughly 69% being singletons. The material sequenced was peripheral blood. The receptor source for this set is a woman in her sixties or seventies with acute or convalescent COVID-19.

The chain combines TRBV9 with TRBJ2-5, with D tentatively TRBD2 (5 bases). The V gene's germline CDR1 is SGDLS and CDR2 YYNGEE. Trimming cost V 3 bases and J 2 bases, with 8 bases left between them. The CDR3 is made up of 13 amino acids. CDR3 sequence (DNA): TGTGCCAGCAGCGGAGGGCAACAAGAGACCCAGTACTTC. It encodes CASSGGQQETQYF.

The chain is built from TRBV5-1 and TRBJ2-7, with D possibly TRBD1 on 6 matching bases. CDR3 size: 13 residues. Trimming removed 4 bases from V and 1 base from J, with 9 bases in between. The germline V gene has CDR1 SGHRS and CDR2 YFSETQ. The CDR3 DNA reads TGCGCCAGCAGCAGGGACAAGTCCTACGAGCAGTACTTC. This sequence encodes CASSRDKSYEQYF.

The genes are TRBV9 and TRBJ2-2; no reliable D call. V lost 2 bases to trimming and J lost 6 bases, with 8 bases between them. The CDR3 runs 13 residues. Looked up from germline, CDR1 is SGDLS and CDR2 is YYNGEE. The CDR3 region is CASSVSFAGELFF. The CDR3 nucleotides read TGTGCCAGCAGCGTTTCGTTCGCCGGGGAGCTGTTTTTT.

Many counts were recorded for this clone. The chain employs TRBV5-1 and TRBJ2-2; TRBD1 is a possible D gene (6 bases). CDR3 length equals 14 residues. Deletions cut 0 bases from V and 7 bases from J, with 10 bases between. Germline loops: CDR1 SGHRS, CDR2 YFSETQ. CDR3 region: CASSLGTANGELFF. The CDR3 nucleotides read TGCGCCAGCAGCTTGGGGACAGCCAACGGGGAGCTGTTTTTT.

The chain has TRBV7-2 and TRBJ2-3, with 8 nucleotides matching TRBD2. From germline, CDR1 is SGHTA and CDR2 FQGNSA. The length of the CDR3 is 16 residues. V shed 6 bases, J shed 2 bases, and the junction held 10 bases outside the gene matches. The CDR3 bases are TGTGCCAGCAGTCCTCTTGGCGGGGGGAACACAGATACGCAGTATTTT. It translates to CASSPLGGGNTDTQYF.

V is TRBV21-1 and J is TRBJ1-5; the table's D gene call, TRBD1, was not cross checked with the DNA. TRBV21-1 is marked as a pseudogene. CDR3 length equals 18 residues. In nucleotides, the CDR3 is TGTGCCAGCAGCAAGGAGACAGGGGGCCTCGGGAGCAATCAGCCCCAGCATTTT. This sequence encodes CASSKETGGLGSNQPQHF.

The rearrangement links TRBV7-9 to TRBJ1-1; tentative D call: TRBD1 (6 bases). The CDR3 extends over 14 amino acids. Germline V gives CDR1 SEHNR, CDR2 FQNEAQ (reference sequence). V lost 3 bases, J lost 5 bases, and 13 bases lay in between. The DNA of the CDR3 is TGTGCCAGCAGCTTCGGCACAGGGAGTACTGAAGCTTTCTTT. The encoded protein is CASSFGTGSTEAFF.

V usage is TRBV9 and J usage is TRBJ1-6; maybe TRBD1 (5 bases). Trimming took 4 bases from V and 7 from J, leaving 15 bases between them. CDR1 is SGDLS and CDR2 is YYNGEE in the germline V gene. This CDR3 has 15 residues. The CDR3 is CASSSSGGGNSPLHF. The CDR3 DNA sequence: TGTGCCAGCAGCTCCAGTGGGGGGGGAAATTCACCCCTCCACTTT.

V and J are TRBV5-4 and TRBJ1-2; 8 nucleotides match TRBD1. Germline CDR1 SGHNT, CDR2 YYREEE (reference sequence). The length of the CDR3 is 15 residues. Trimming removed 0 bases from V and 4 bases from J; junction bases left unmatched: 5. This CDR3 reads CASSLAGQGVYGYTF. The CDR3 nucleotides are TGTGCCAGCAGCTTGGCAGGACAGGGAGTCTATGGCTACACCTTC. The whole variable domain, filled in from reference TRBV5-4 and TRBJ1-2, reads ETGVTQSPTHLIKTRGQQVTLRCSSQSGHNTVSWYQQALGQGPQFIFQYYREEENGRGNFPPRFSGLQFPNYSSELNVNALELDDSALYLCASSLAGQGVYGYTFGSGTRLTVV.

The chain joins TRBV24-1 to TRBJ2-5; D gene uncertain. Germline V lookup: CDR1 KGHDR, CDR2 SFDVKD. The ends were cut back, 3 bases at V and 5 bases at J, with 9 bases in the middle. The CDR3 covers 13 residues. As DNA, the CDR3 is TGTGCCACCAGTGATCCCCTCGGGGAGACCCAGTACTTC. This encodes CATSDPLGETQYF.

The chain employs TRBV7-6 and TRBJ2-5, with 10 bases matching TRBD1. V dropped 1 base and J dropped 5; count of bases not matched to a gene: 4. CDR1 and CDR2 from the germline V gene are SGHVS and FNYEAQ. CDR3 length equals 15 residues. The DNA of the CDR3 is TGTGCCAGCAGCTTAGGGACAGGGGGTGTGGAGACCCAGTACTTC. Its translation: CASSLGTGGVETQYF. Variable domain in full (rest from reference TRBV7-6 and TRBJ2-5): GAGVSQSPRYKVTKRGQDVALRCDPISGHVSLYWYRQALGQGPEFLTYFNYEAQQDKSGLPNDRFSAERPEGSISTLTIQRTEQRDSAMYRCASSLGTGGVETQYFGPGTRLLVL.

The chain carries TRBV28 and TRBJ1-5, with D possibly matching TRBD1 (5 bases). V was clipped by 3 bases and J by 3 bases, with 12 bases between them. The V gene's germline CDR1 is MDHEN and CDR2 SYDVKM. The length of the CDR3 is 15 residues. DNA for the CDR3: TGTGCCAGCAGTTTGGCGCAGGGATACAATCAGCCCCAGCATTTT. As protein: CASSLAQGYNQPQHF. The full variable domain, with the rest looked up from reference TRBV28 and TRBJ1-5, is DVKVTQSSRYLVKRTGEKVFLECVQDMDHENMFWYRQDPGLGLRLIYFSYDVKMKEKGDIPEGYSVSREKKERFSLILESASTNQTSMYLCASSLAQGYNQPQHFGDGTRLSIL.

The CDR3 reads CASSSVGHPNTGELFF. CDR3 nucleotides: TGCGCCAGCAGCAGCGTGGGACATCCGAACACCGGGGAGCTGTTTTTT. This rearrangement joins TRBV5-1 to TRBJ2-2; D may be TRBD1 (6 bases). The CDR3 length is 16 residues. Germline CDR1 and CDR2: SGHRS and YFSETQ. V dropped 4 bases and J dropped 0 bases, with 13 bases sitting between them. Full variable domain (missing parts from reference TRBV5-1 and TRBJ2-2): KAGVTQTPRYLIKTRGQQVTLSCSPISGHRSVSWYQQTPGQGLQFLFEYFSETQRNKGNFPGRFSGRQFSNSRSEMNVSTLELGDSALYLCASSSVGHPNTGELFFGEGSRLTVL.

The rearrangement joins TRBV25-1 to TRBJ1-5; D remains unclear. V was shortened by 4 bases and J by 1 base, with 5 bases between the two germline ends. Germline CDR1 is MGHDK and CDR2 is SYGVNS. The CDR3 is 13 residues long. This CDR3 is CASSGGSNQPQHF. For the CDR3, the DNA is TGTGCCAGCAGTGGAGGGAGCAATCAGCCCCAGCATTTT.

The table lists this clone with a few counts. The chain combines TRBV28 with TRBJ2-7; 11 bases are shared with TRBD2. CDR3 length: 16 residues. Germline V lookup: CDR1 MDHEN, CDR2 SYDVKM. V was clipped by 5 bases and J by 8 bases; unmatched bases: 14. CDR3 nucleotide sequence: TGTGCCAGCAGTCCTTGGGGCCTAGCGGGAGGAGGAAAGCAGTACTTC. Protein sequence: CASSPWGLAGGGKQYF.

The chain links TRBV6-5 to TRBJ1-2; D uncertain. The ends were cut back, 2 bases at V and 8 bases at J, with 15 bases in the middle. Per germline, CDR1 MNHEY and CDR2 SVGAGI. CDR3 length: 14 residues. CDR3 sequence reads: CASSYTTEGRGYTF. The CDR3 region has the DNA TGTGCCAGCAGTTACACGACGGAGGGAAGGGGCTACACCTTC.

Only one count was recorded for this clone. The CDR3 DNA sequence: TGTGCCAGCAGTCGGGGACTAGCGGGAGCGGACACCGGGGAGCTGTTTTTT. The encoded protein is CASSRGLAGADTGELFF. The chain joins TRBV5-4 to TRBJ2-2; 14 nucleotides match TRBD2. The CDR3 spans 17 residues. Trimming took 5 bases from V and 3 from J; bases not matched to a gene: 6. In germline, CDR1 is SGHNT, CDR2 YYREEE (reference sequence).

This chain links TRBV12-2 with TRBJ2-3; the table's D call TRBD2 went unverified against the DNA. TRBV12-2 corresponds to a pseudogene. This CDR3 is 16 amino acids long. CDR3 DNA: TGTGCAAGTCGCTATAAACTAGCGGGAGGTCCAGATACGCAGTATTTT. Translated, it gives CASRYKLAGGPDTQYF.

The gene calls are TRBV30 and TRBJ1-4, with 8 bases identical to TRBD1. Looked up from germline, CDR1 is GTSNPN and CDR2 is SVGIG (reference sequence). V was pared by 0 bases and J by 4 bases, with 10 bases of the junction left unmatched. The CDR3 is made up of 17 amino acids. CDR3 nucleotides: TGTGCCTGGAGTGTATTACCGACAGGGGCGGGTAATGAAAAACTGTTTTTT. Encoded protein: CAWSVLPTGAGNEKLFF.

To note about this clone: The sample contains more than one DNA sequence encoding this CDR3. The V gene is TRBV27, the J gene TRBJ2-7; 7 bases fit TRBD1. V was pared by 3 bases and J by 2 bases, with 1 base of the junction left unmatched. Per germline, CDR1 MNHEY and CDR2 SMNVEV (reference sequence). The CDR3 totals 13 residues. Here the CDR3 reads CASSLGQTYEQYF. CDR3 bases: TGTGCCAGCAGTTTGGGACAGACCTACGAGCAGTACTTC.

This chain links TRBV7-3 with TRBJ2-1; D not resolved. CDR1 is SGHTA, CDR2 FQGTGA, per germline. The CDR3 consists of 13 residues. Trimming left V 1 base short and J 7 bases short, with 8 bases between. DNA of the CDR3: TGTGCCAGCAGCTTAAGTTCGTCGAATGAGCAGTTCTTC. Translated, it gives CASSLSSSNEQFF.

The chain carries TRBV7-8 and TRBJ2-7; D might be TRBD2 (5 bases). Germline CDR1 SGHVS, CDR2 FQNEAQ. V was trimmed by 3 bases and J by 3 bases, leaving 18 bases between them. This CDR3 is 16 amino acids long. The CDR3: CASSFSGNDPIYEQYF. The CDR3 nucleotides read TGTGCCAGCAGCTTCTCGGGGAACGATCCCATCTACGAGCAGTACTTC.

This chain joins TRBV28 and TRBJ1-2, with 7 bases lining up with TRBD1. This CDR3 spans 17 amino acids. The trim removed 3 bases at V and 8 bases at J, leaving 18 bases unmatched. Germline CDR1 is MDHEN and CDR2 is SYDVKM. The CDR3 coding sequence is TGTGCCAGCAGTTTTTTCCCAGGGGGGACAGCGAGTCGAGGCTACACCTTC. It encodes CASSFFPGGTASRGYTF.

This clone has a handful of counts. The chain is built from TRBV12-3 or TRBV12-4 and TRBJ1-2; 7 positions agree with TRBD1. The ends lost 10 bases at V and 3 bases at J; junction bases unmatched: 5. The CDR3 has 12 amino acids. The CDR3 coding sequence is TGTGCCACCCGGGACAGAGACTATGGCTACACCTTC. Residues: CATRDRDYGYTF.

The rearrangement uses TRBV5-5 and TRBJ1-1, with D uncertain. V was shortened by 6 bases and J by 5 bases, with 14 bases between the two germline ends. This CDR3 is built from 13 residues. Germline V lookup: CDR1 SGHKS, CDR2 YYEKEE (reference sequence). CDR3: CASTALSGTEAFF. CDR3 nucleotide sequence: TGTGCCAGCACCGCCCTATCAGGAACTGAAGCTTTCTTT.

The rearrangement joins TRBV23-1 to TRBJ2-7; D might be TRBD2 (6 bases). TRBV23-1 is an ORF for which the function is uncertain. V lost 4 bases and J lost 2, with 24 bases in between. This CDR3 region has 18 residues. CDR3 sequence (DNA): TGCGCCAGCAGTCGCAAGAGTGGGACTTGGGCAGGCCCCTACGAGCAGTACTTC. Translated, it gives CASSRKSGTWAGPYEQYF.